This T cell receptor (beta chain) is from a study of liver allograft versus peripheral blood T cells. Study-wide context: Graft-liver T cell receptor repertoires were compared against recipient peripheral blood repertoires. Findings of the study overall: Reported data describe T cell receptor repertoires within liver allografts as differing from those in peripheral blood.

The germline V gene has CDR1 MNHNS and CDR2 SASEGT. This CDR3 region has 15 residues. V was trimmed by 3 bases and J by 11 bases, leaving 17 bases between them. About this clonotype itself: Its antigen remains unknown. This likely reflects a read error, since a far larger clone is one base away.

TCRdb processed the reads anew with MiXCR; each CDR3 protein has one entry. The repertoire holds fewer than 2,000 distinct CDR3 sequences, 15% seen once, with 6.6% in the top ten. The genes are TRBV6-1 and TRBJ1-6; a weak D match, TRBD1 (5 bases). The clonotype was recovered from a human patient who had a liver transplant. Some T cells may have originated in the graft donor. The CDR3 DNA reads TGTGCCAGCAGTGATTTGGGGACTTCATCGGCACCCCTCCACTTT. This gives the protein CASSDLGTSSAPLHF.